This T cell receptor beta chain was retrieved from a study of control samples from healthy donors and cancer patients. Looked up from germline, CDR1 is SGHVS and CDR2 is FQNEAQ. V was trimmed by 5 bases and J by 4 bases, leaving 15 bases between them. The CDR3 is 14 residues long. In this sample, this clone turned up once. Using immunoSEQ multiplex PCR, the repertoire was profiled, and TCRdb retains in-frame clones only, with some absent. The sample lists approximately 140,000 clones, about 85% seen once, with around 8.2% in the top ten. Sequencing used blood. The chain employs TRBV7-8 and TRBJ2-7, with D possibly matching TRBD1 (6 bases). The TCR originated in a woman in her 30s in good health. CDR3 coding DNA: TGTGCCAGCAGCGCACGCCCAGGGGTATACGAGCAGTACTTC. The encoded protein is CASSARPGVYEQYF.